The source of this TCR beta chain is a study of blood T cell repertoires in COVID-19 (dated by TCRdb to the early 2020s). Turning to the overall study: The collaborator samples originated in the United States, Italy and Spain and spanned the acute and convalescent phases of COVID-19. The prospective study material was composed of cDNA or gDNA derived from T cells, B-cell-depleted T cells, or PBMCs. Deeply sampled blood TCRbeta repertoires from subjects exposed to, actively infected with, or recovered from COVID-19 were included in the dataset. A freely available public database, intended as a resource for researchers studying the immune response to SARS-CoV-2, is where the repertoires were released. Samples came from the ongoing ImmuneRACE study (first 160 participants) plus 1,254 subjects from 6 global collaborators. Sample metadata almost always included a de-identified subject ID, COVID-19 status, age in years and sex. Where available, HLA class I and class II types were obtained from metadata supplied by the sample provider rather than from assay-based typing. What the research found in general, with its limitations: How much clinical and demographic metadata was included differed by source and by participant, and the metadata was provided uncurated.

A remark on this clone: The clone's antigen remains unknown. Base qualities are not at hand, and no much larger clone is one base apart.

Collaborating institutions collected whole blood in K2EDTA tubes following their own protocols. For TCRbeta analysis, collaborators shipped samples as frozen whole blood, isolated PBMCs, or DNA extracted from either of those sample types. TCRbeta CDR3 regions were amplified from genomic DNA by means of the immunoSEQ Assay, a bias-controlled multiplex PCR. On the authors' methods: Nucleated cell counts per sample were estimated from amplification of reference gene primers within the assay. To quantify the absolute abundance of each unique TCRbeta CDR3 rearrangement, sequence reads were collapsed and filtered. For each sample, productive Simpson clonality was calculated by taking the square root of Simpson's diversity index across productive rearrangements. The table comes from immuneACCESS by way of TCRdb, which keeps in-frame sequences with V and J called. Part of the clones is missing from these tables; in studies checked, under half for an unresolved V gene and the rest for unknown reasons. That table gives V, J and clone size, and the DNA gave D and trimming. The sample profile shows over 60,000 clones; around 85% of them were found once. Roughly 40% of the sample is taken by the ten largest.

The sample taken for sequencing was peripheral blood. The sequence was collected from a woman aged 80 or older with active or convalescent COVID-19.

The CDR3 in this case is CASSVGQGAKDTGYTF. The bases read TGTGCCAGTAGTGTGGGACAGGGGGCGAAAGACACTGGCTACACCTTC. Rearrangement joined TRBV19 to TRBJ1-2; 12 central bases correspond to TRBD1. Trimming removed 5 bases from V and 7 bases from J; the gene matches leave 11 bases unexplained. CDR1 and CDR2, per the germline V gene (reference sequence), are LNHDA and SQIVND. The CDR3 numbers 16 residues from cysteine through phenylalanine. Only the CDR3 DNA is retained, 48 bases long and in frame from the first base.